The rows below give T cell receptor beta chains drawn from one sample of a study of control samples from healthy donors and cancer patients. The assay was immunoSEQ multiplex PCR, and TCRdb's table has in-frame clones only and misses some. Found here are 110,000 to 150,000 clones, about nine tenths of them singletons; the top ten hold around 4.6%. Sample: blood. Receptors were obtained from a man aged 25-45 years in good health. CDR3s include the opening cysteine and the closing phenylalanine or tryptophan. D genes are given only for firm matches. Rows may omit the clone size; those that give it use once, few, many or a size class.

abundance	v_gene	d_gene	j_gene	len	CDR3aa	CDR3nt
NA	TRBV6-5	NA	TRBJ1-2	16	CASSYLEISDWYGYTF	TGTGCCAGCAGTTACTTGGAAATAAGTGATTGGTATGGCTACACCTTC
once	TRBV11-3	TRBD2	TRBJ2-7	16	CASLRTSGREVYEQYF	TGTGCCAGCTTGAGGACTAGCGGGAGGGAAGTCTACGAGCAGTACTTC
NA	TRBV11-3	NA	TRBJ1-3	15	CASSLDPGTGNTIYF	TGTGCCAGCAGCTTAGATCCCGGGACAGGAAACACCATATATTTT
NA	TRBV24-1	NA	TRBJ2-5	15	CATSDVVNRPETQYF	TGTGCCACCAGTGATGTTGTAAATCGACCAGAGACCCAGTACTTC
NA	TRBV4-3	NA	TRBJ2-1	15	CASSRARGPYNEQFF	TGCGCCAGCAGCCGAGCGCGAGGCCCCTACAATGAGCAGTTCTTC
NA	TRBV24-1	TRBD1	TRBJ1-1	15	CATSVNRGMNTEAFF	TGTGCCACCAGTGTTAACAGGGGGATGAACACTGAAGCTTTCTTT
once	TRBV5-1	NA	TRBJ1-2	14	CASSPELANYGYTF	TGCGCCAGCAGCCCCGAATTAGCTAACTATGGCTACACCTTC
NA	TRBV7-2	NA	TRBJ1-5	13	CASSYHLNQPQHF	TGTGCCAGCAGCTACCACCTGAATCAGCCCCAGCATTTT
NA	TRBV5-1	TRBD1	TRBJ1-1	14	CASNPTGTGTEAFF	TGCGCCAGCAACCCGACAGGGACGGGCACTGAAGCTTTCTTT
NA	TRBV7-9	NA	TRBJ1-1	14	CASRLDRMNTEAFF	TGTGCCAGCAGGCTTGACAGAATGAACACTGAAGCTTTCTTT
NA	TRBV28	TRBD1	TRBJ2-7	13	CASSGDSTYEQYF	TGTGCCAGCAGTGGGGACAGTACCTACGAGCAGTACTTC
NA	TRBV19	TRBD2	TRBJ2-4	15	CASSMAGGTTDIQYF	TGTGCCAGTAGTATGGCCGGCGGGACTACCGACATTCAGTACTTC
NA	TRBV18	NA	TRBJ2-5	13	CASRTSGVETQYF	TGTGCCAGCCGCACGTCGGGGGTCGAGACCCAGTACTTC
NA	TRBV21-1	NA	TRBJ1-2	15	CASSTNRDRHYGYTF	TGTGCCAGCAGCACGAACCGGGACAGACACTATGGCTACACCTTC
NA	TRBV7-2	TRBD1	TRBJ1-1	15	CASSLVDRGRGGAFF	TGTGCCAGCAGCTTAGTGGACAGGGGGCGTGGGGGAGCTTTCTTT
NA	TRBV5-3	NA	TRBJ1-3	15	CARSLLESSGNTIYF	TGTGCCAGAAGCTTGCTCGAGAGCTCTGGAAACACCATATATTTT
NA	TRBV11-2	TRBD2	TRBJ2-3	15	CASSYSSGSTDTQYF	TGTGCCAGCAGTTATTCTAGCGGGAGCACAGATACGCAGTATTTT
once	TRBV5-1	TRBD1	TRBJ2-3	16	CASSSEDRVNTDTQYF	TGCGCCAGCAGCTCCGAGGACAGGGTGAACACAGATACGCAGTATTTT